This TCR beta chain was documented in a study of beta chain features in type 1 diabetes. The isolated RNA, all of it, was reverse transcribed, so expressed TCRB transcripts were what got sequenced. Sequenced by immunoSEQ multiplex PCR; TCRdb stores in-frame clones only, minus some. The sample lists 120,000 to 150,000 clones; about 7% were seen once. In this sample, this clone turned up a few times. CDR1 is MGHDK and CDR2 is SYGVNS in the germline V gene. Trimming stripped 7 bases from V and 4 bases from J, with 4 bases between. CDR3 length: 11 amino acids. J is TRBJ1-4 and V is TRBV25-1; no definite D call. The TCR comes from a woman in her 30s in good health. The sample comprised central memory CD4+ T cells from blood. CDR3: CASTHNEKLFF. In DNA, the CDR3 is TGTGCCAGCACCCATAATGAAAAACTGTTTTTT.